Each of the 26 T cell receptor beta chains below was sequenced from the same sample in a study of CD8 T cells in Susac syndrome (dated by TCRdb to about 2019). Library prep was done by the immunoSEQ multiplex PCR assay. RNA was extracted with the RNeasy kit and roughly 0.45 to 1 ug was reverse transcribed using random hexamers. TCRdb redid the processing of the public reads, applying fastp at Q25 and MiXCR, and retained in-frame beta chains. One record per CDR3 amino acid sequence lists the most common genes and DNA. The sample table lists approximately 190,000 distinct CDR3 sequences, under 97% of them with a count of one. The top ten constitute roughly 0.093% of the sample. Material: CD4+ T cells from PBMCs. The receptor set was obtained from a human donor with Susac syndrome.

CDR3 DNA: TGTGCCAGCAGCTTAGGAGCGACCCAAGAGACCCAGTACTTC. Protein product: CASSLGATQETQYF. The rearrangement links TRBV11-3 to TRBJ2-5, with D unresolved. The CDR3 runs 14 residues. Trimming shortened V by 1 base and J by 1 base, and 7 bases separated the two germline ends. The germline CDR1 and CDR2 sequences are SGHNT and YENEEA.

The V and J genes are TRBV6-1 and TRBJ1-6; 8 positions match TRBD1. This CDR3 spans 15 amino acids. J lost 4 bases, V lost 7 bases, and 6 bases had no gene match. The germline CDR1 and CDR2 sequences are MNHNS and SASEGT. The CDR3 bases are TGTGCCAGCACGGGGGGACAGGCGTATAATTCACCCCTCCACTTT. Protein: CASTGGQAYNSPLHF.

This chain joins TRBV29-1 and TRBJ2-2, with 9 bases lining up with TRBD2. CDR1 SQVTM and CDR2 ANQGSEA come from the germline V gene. The CDR3 covers 15 residues. V was clipped by 4 bases and J by 4 bases; unmatched bases: 7. CDR3 sequence (DNA): TGCAGCGTTGGTCATAGCGGGGGCGGCACCGGGGAGCTGTTTTTT. It specifies CSVGHSGGGTGELFF.

As to this clonotype: A single base separates this from a much larger clone, so it may be a read error. The CDR3 protein is CASSHETQYF. DNA for the CDR3: TGTGCCAGCAGCCATGAGACCCAGTACTTC. The chain uses TRBV7-8 and TRBJ2-5, with unresolved D. The CDR3 contains 10 residues. Looked up from germline, CDR1 is SGHVS and CDR2 is FQNEAQ. V lost 5 bases and J lost 5, with 3 bases in between.

The rearrangement joins TRBV20-1 to TRBJ1-4; maybe TRBD1 (5 bases). The CDR3 totals 12 residues. Germline V gene data show CDR1 as DFQATT and CDR2 as SNEGSKA (reference sequence). V was cut by 3 bases and J by 16 bases, with 18 bases left in between. CDR3 coding DNA: TGCAGTGCTAGTCTATTGCGGGGCCCCCAGTTTTTT. This gives the protein CSASLLRGPQFF.

The V call is TRBV29-1, the J call TRBJ2-4; D is undetermined. From germline, CDR1 is SQVTM and CDR2 ANQGSEA. V lost 5 bases and J 2 bases, leaving 7 bases between the germline ends. The CDR3 is 12 residues long. CDR3: CSVRSTKNIQYF. CDR3 bases: TGCAGCGTTCGGAGCACCAAAAACATTCAGTACTTC.

The chain is built from TRBV29-1 and TRBJ2-1; D remains ambiguous. Germline CDR1 reads SQVTM; CDR2 reads ANQGSEA. V lost 4 bases to trimming and J lost 3 bases, with 7 bases between them. This CDR3 contains 12 residues. The CDR3 protein is CSVGPGYNEQFF. The DNA of the CDR3 is TGCAGCGTTGGCCCGGGCTACAATGAGCAGTTCTTC.

V and J are TRBV5-1 and TRBJ1-1; D is unresolved. Trimming pared 0 bases from V and 0 bases from J, leaving 6 bases between. The CDR3 runs to 14 residues. Germline CDR1 reads SGHRS; CDR2 reads YFSETQ. CDR3 nucleotide sequence: TGCGCCAGCAGCTTGGCTGTGGTGAACACTGAAGCTTTCTTT. Encoded protein: CASSLAVVNTEAFF. The variable domain in full, with the rest retrieved from reference TRBV5-1 and TRBJ1-1, is KAGVTQTPRYLIKTRGQQVTLSCSPISGHRSVSWYQQTPGQGLQFLFEYFSETQRNKGNFPGRFSGRQFSNSRSEMNVSTLELGDSALYLCASSLAVVNTEAFFGQGTRLTVV.

Details on this clonotype: The DNA is left out, because the CDR3 cannot be placed on it with certainty; the CDR3 is given as TCRdb lists it. This rearrangement joins TRBV20-1 to TRBJ1-1; the D call in the table, TRBD1, was not verified against the DNA. Germline CDR1 and CDR2: DFQATT and SNEGSKA (reference sequence). Counting both end residues, the CDR3 totals 11 amino acids. CDR3 region: CSARWGVGTFF.

V gene TRBV29-1 combines with J gene TRBJ2-5, with TRBD1 identical over 9 bases. CDR1 and CDR2 (germline): SQVTM, ANQGSEA. The CDR3 loop spans 14 amino acids. J lost 4 bases, V lost 6 bases, and 9 bases had no gene match. CDR3 nucleotides: TGCAGCGTGACGGGACAGGGTGGACGAGAGACCCAGTACTTC. This sequence encodes CSVTGQGGRETQYF.

The chain couples TRBV6-5 to TRBJ1-2; TRBD1 agrees at 9 bases. Trimming at V came to 7 bases and at J to 5 bases, leaving 5 bases not matched to a gene. The CDR3 extends over 13 amino acids. From germline, CDR1 is MNHEY and CDR2 SVGAGI. The CDR3 loop is CASTRDREYGYTF. The DNA of the CDR3 is TGTGCCAGCACTCGGGACAGGGAGTATGGCTACACCTTC.

The V and J genes are TRBV18 and TRBJ2-5; 7 bases line up with TRBD1. Germline lookup yields CDR1 KGHSH and CDR2 LQKENI. The CDR3 loop spans 16 amino acids. V lost 4 bases, J lost 2 bases, and 10 bases stayed unmatched. The CDR3, as DNA: TGTGCCAGCTCACTACTATTTTCGGGACAGCAAGAGACCCAGTACTTC. This gives the protein CASSLLFSGQQETQYF.

This sequence joins TRBV18 and TRBJ2-4; TRBD1 agrees at 7 bases. The CDR3 runs to 16 residues. Germline CDR1 is KGHSH and CDR2 is LQKENI. The V segment lost 1 base and the J segment 0 bases; nucleotides outside the gene matches: 3. CDR3 amino acids: CASSPLQGLAKNIQYF. The CDR3 region has the DNA TGTGCCAGCTCACCACTACAGGGGCTAGCCAAAAACATTCAGTACTTC.

This chain uses TRBV6-5 with TRBJ2-2; D is unresolved. Germline CDR1 MNHEY, CDR2 SVGAGI. The CDR3 length is 12 residues. The germline V and J ends were trimmed by 6 bases and 5 bases, with 7 bases remaining between them. DNA of the CDR3: TGTGCCAGCAGCACCCCAACCGGGGAGCTGTTTTTT. The encoded protein is CASSTPTGELFF.

The V and J genes are TRBV25-1 and TRBJ1-2; D is perhaps TRBD1 (5 bases). Trimming took off 8 bases at V and 3 bases at J, with 16 bases between the two ends. The germline V gene has CDR1 MGHDK and CDR2 SYGVNS. The length of the CDR3 is 14 residues. The chain's CDR3 is CASSYWGGDYGYTF. CDR3 in DNA: TGTGCCAGCTCCTATTGGGGGGGGGACTATGGCTACACCTTC.

The rearrangement links TRBV5-1 to TRBJ2-7, with D perhaps matching TRBD1 (6 bases). In germline, CDR1 is SGHRS, CDR2 YFSETQ. The CDR3 loop spans 14 amino acids. The V and J ends lost 4 bases and 4 bases respectively, with 15 bases between them. The chain's CDR3 is CASSETGNAYEQYF. The CDR3 DNA follows: TGCGCCAGCAGCGAAACAGGGAACGCTTACGAGCAGTACTTC.

The chain is built from TRBV29-1 and TRBJ1-2; D possibly corresponds to TRBD1 (6 bases). Trimming pared 3 bases from V and 0 bases from J, leaving 14 bases between. The CDR3 is 15 amino acids. CDR1 is SQVTM, CDR2 ANQGSEA, per germline. CDR3 in amino acids: CSVEERQVSNYGYTF. The DNA for the CDR3 is TGCAGCGTTGAGGAACGACAGGTGTCTAACTATGGCTACACCTTC. The variable domain in full, with the rest retrieved from reference TRBV29-1 and TRBJ1-2, is SAVISQKPSRDICQRGTSLTIQCQVDSQVTMMFWYRQQPGQSLTLIATANQGSEATYESGFVIDKFPISRPNLTFSTLTVSNMSPEDSSIYLCSVEERQVSNYGYTFGSGTRLTVV.

The CDR3 loop is CASSFAGTEEETQYF. CDR3 nucleotide sequence: TGTGCCAGCAGTTTCGCCGGGACAGAGGAAGAGACCCAGTACTTC. V gene TRBV12-3 or TRBV12-4 combines with J gene TRBJ2-5; TRBD1 matches at 7 bases. CDR3 length equals 15 residues. J lost 3 bases, V lost 3 bases, and 7 bases had no gene match.

The chain joins TRBV9 to TRBJ2-7; TRBD2 might be the D (6 bases). This CDR3 is built from 15 residues. Trimming took off 4 bases at V and 0 bases at J, with 14 bases between the two ends. Germline V CDR1 and CDR2: SGDLS, YYNGEE. In DNA, the CDR3 is TGTGCCAGCAGCCCTAGGGACTGGGGCTCCTACGAGCAGTACTTC. Amino acids: CASSPRDWGSYEQYF.

This chain joins TRBV5-1 and TRBJ1-4; a possible D gene is TRBD1 (6 bases). Per the germline V gene, CDR1 is SGHRS and CDR2 is YFSETQ. This CDR3 has 15 amino acids. Between the trimmed V and J ends, which lost 0 bases and 8 bases, there was a span of 14 bases. The CDR3 reads CASSLAGQPIEKLFF. CDR3 in DNA: TGCGCCAGCAGCTTGGCCGGACAGCCGATAGAAAAACTGTTTTTT.

The rearrangement uses TRBV30 and TRBJ2-1; TRBD2 aligns across 11 bases. J gave up 9 bases and V 0 bases, and 4 bases lay outside the gene matches. CDR3 size: 14 residues. The germline V gene has CDR1 GTSNPN and CDR2 SVGIG (reference sequence). The CDR3 nucleotides are TGTGCCTGGAGTGTACTAGCGGGGGCGGGTGAGCAGTTCTTC. Translated, it gives CAWSVLAGAGEQFF. Drawing the rest from reference TRBV30 and TRBJ2-1, the complete variable domain is SQTIHQWPATLVQPVGSPLSLECTVEGTSNPNLYWYRQAAGRGLQLLFYSVGIGQISSEVPQNLSASRPQDRQFILSSKKLLLSDSGFYLCAWSVLAGAGEQFFGPGTRLTVL.

The V call is TRBV7-2, the J call TRBJ1-5; D is undetermined. Germline V lookup: CDR1 SGHTA, CDR2 FQGNSA. This CDR3 has 13 amino acids. V shed 3 bases and J shed 7 bases, with 10 bases lying between them. The CDR3 DNA reads TGTGCCAGCAGCTTTGACGTTCAGCAGCCCCAGCATTTT. This gives the protein CASSFDVQQPQHF.

In the case of this clonotype: Sequence at one end of the junction differs from germline and may be a read error. The chain couples TRBV7-7 to TRBJ2-1; 9 positions agree with TRBD2. In germline, CDR1 is SSHAT, CDR2 FNYEAQ (reference sequence). CDR3 size: 15 residues. CDR3 amino acids: CASSLAGESYNEQFF. CDR3 bases: TGTGCTAGCAGCTTAGCGGGGGAGTCATACAATGAGCAGTTCTTC.

The chain has TRBV13 and TRBJ2-3; 7 bases are a match to TRBD2. The CDR3 consists of 12 residues. CDR1 and CDR2 (germline): PRHDT, FYEKMQ (reference sequence). V was pared by 4 bases and J by 9 bases, with 4 bases of the junction left unmatched. CDR3 in DNA: TGTGCCAGCAGCTCCTCCGGGGGGACGCAGTATTTT. Its protein is CASSSSGGTQYF. The full variable domain, rest sourced from reference TRBV13 and TRBJ2-3, is AAGVIQSPRHLIKEKRETATLKCYPIPRHDTVYWYQQGPGQDPQFLISFYEKMQSDKGSIPDRFSAQQFSDYHSELNMSSLELGDSALYFCASSSSGGTQYFGPGTRLTVL.

The V and J genes are TRBV12-3 or TRBV12-4 and TRBJ2-3, with TRBD2 identical over 7 bases. With 5 bases clipped from V and 2 bases from J, the junction kept 7 bases outside the gene matches. CDR3 length: 15 residues. In nucleotides, the CDR3 is TGTGCCAGCAGTCCTCTAGCGGAGTACACAGATACGCAGTATTTT. As protein: CASSPLAEYTDTQYF.

J is TRBJ2-1 and V is TRBV30; TRBD2 aligns across 13 bases. The CDR3 extends over 12 amino acids. V was pared by 5 bases and J by 15 bases, with 7 bases of the junction left unmatched. The germline V gene encodes CDR1 GTSNPN and CDR2 SVGIG (reference sequence). CDR3 in amino acids: CAWALAGGPWFF. For the CDR3, the DNA is TGTGCCTGGGCACTAGCGGGGGGGCCATGGTTCTTC.